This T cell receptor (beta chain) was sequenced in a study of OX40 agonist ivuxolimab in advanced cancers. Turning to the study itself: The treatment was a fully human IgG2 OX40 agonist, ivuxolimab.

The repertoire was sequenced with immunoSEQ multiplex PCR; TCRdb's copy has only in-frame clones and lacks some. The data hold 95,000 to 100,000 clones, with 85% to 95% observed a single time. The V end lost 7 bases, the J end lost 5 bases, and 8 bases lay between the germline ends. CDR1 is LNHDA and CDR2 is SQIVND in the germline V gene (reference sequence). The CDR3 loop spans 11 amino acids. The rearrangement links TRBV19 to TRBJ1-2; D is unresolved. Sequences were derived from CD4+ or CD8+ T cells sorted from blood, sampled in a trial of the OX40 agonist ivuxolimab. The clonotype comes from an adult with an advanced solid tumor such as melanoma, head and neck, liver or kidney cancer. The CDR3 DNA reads TGTGCCAGTACAGCGGGATATGGCTACACCTTC. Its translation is CASTAGYGYTF.